Below are 20 T cell receptor beta chains sequenced from a single sample in a study of cytomegalovirus exposure and HLA in healthy donors. Primers included in the PCR were 60 Vbeta and 13 Jbeta primers. Sequencing was performed with immunoSEQ multiplex PCR; in TCRdb, only in-frame clones are kept and a portion is missing. The repertoire holds 75,000 to 100,000 clones, 70% to 75% seen once, with 3.5% to 4.5% in the top ten. Sequencing was carried out using PBMCs. All receptors come from a man aged 40-55 years in good health and CMV-seronegative.

V is TRBV27 and J is TRBJ2-1, with D unclear. CDR1 MNHEY and CDR2 SMNVEV come from the germline V gene (reference sequence). V shed 3 bases and J shed 7 bases, with 10 bases lying between them. The CDR3 is 13 amino acids. CDR3 residues: CASSFLTENEQFF. DNA for the CDR3: TGTGCCAGCAGTTTCCTAACAGAGAATGAGCAGTTCTTC.

The V gene is TRBV4-3, the J gene TRBJ1-3, with D perhaps matching TRBD1 (5 bases). V was shortened by 4 bases and J by 2 bases, with 12 bases between the two germline ends. The CDR3 is made up of 15 amino acids. Germline V lookup: CDR1 LGHNA, CDR2 YSLEER. For the CDR3, the DNA is TGCGCCAGCAGCCCACGCTCGGGGGCTGGAAACACCATATATTTT. The encoded protein is CASSPRSGAGNTIYF.

The genes are TRBV11-2 and TRBJ2-7; D uncertain. V gave up 2 bases and J gave up 5 bases, with 10 bases separating them. The CDR3 length is 13 residues. Germline CDR1 is SGHAT and CDR2 is FQNNGV. The CDR3 DNA is TGTGCCAGCAGCTTACTAGAGTCCCACGAGCAGTACTTC. Protein product: CASSLLESHEQYF. Supplemented by reference TRBV11-2 and TRBJ2-7, the full variable domain reads EAGVAQSPRYKIIEKRQSVAFWCNPISGHATLYWYQQILGQGPKLLIQFQNNGVVDDSQLPKDRFSAERLKGVDSTLKIQPAKLEDSAVYLCASSLLESHEQYFGPGTRLTVT.

The rearrangement uses TRBV30 and TRBJ1-1; no clear D gene. This CDR3 has 13 amino acids. Trimming left V 5 bases short and J 5 bases short, with 15 bases between. Germline loops: CDR1 GTSNPN, CDR2 SVGIG (reference sequence). The CDR3 DNA sequence: TGTGCCTGGGGTACGGGGTTAGGGACTGAAGCTTTCTTT. It codes for CAWGTGLGTEAFF.

CDR3 in DNA: TGCAGCGTTGACCCAGGGATAGTCACAGATACGCAGTATTTT. It encodes CSVDPGIVTDTQYF. This chain uses TRBV29-1 with TRBJ2-3; a weak D match, TRBD1 (5 bases). Trimming pared 3 bases from V and 2 bases from J, leaving 12 bases between. Germline V gene data show CDR1 as SQVTM and CDR2 as ANQGSEA. The CDR3 contains 14 residues.

V and J are TRBV7-6 and TRBJ1-6; D may be TRBD1 (6 bases). Trimming took off 2 bases at V and 7 bases at J, with 6 bases between the two ends. The CDR3 loop spans 13 amino acids. CDR1 and CDR2 (germline): SGHVS, FNYEAQ. CDR3 protein: CASSLTGNSPLHF. The CDR3 coding sequence is TGTGCCAGCAGCTTAACAGGGAATTCACCCCTCCACTTT. Looking up the rest from reference TRBV7-6 and TRBJ1-6 gives the full variable domain: GAGVSQSPRYKVTKRGQDVALRCDPISGHVSLYWYRQALGQGPEFLTYFNYEAQQDKSGLPNDRFSAERPEGSISTLTIQRTEQRDSAMYRCASSLTGNSPLHFGNGTRLTVT.

The chain employs TRBV7-2 and TRBJ2-7; possible D gene TRBD1, 6 bases. CDR1 is SGHTA, CDR2 FQGNSA, per germline. The CDR3 runs to 13 residues. V dropped 2 bases and J dropped 3 bases, with 8 bases sitting between them. The CDR3 sequence: CASSLRQDYEQYF. CDR3 in DNA: TGTGCCAGCAGCTTAAGACAGGACTACGAGCAGTACTTC.

This chain uses TRBV5-6 with TRBJ1-1, with D tentatively TRBD1 (6 bases). Looked up from germline, CDR1 is SGHDT and CDR2 is YYEEEE. V dropped 4 bases and J dropped 1 base, with 14 bases sitting between them. The CDR3 spans 15 residues. The CDR3 here is CASSVRTDWNTEAFF. The CDR3 DNA sequence: TGTGCCAGCAGCGTTAGGACAGACTGGAACACTGAAGCTTTCTTT.

This clone was counted only a few times. The V call is TRBV18, the J call TRBJ2-3; TRBD2 might be the D (6 bases). This CDR3 contains 13 residues. The germline V gene encodes CDR1 KGHSH and CDR2 LQKENI. Trimming cost V 6 bases and J 5 bases, with 12 bases left between them. CDR3 amino acids: CASSQAAGDTQYF. The CDR3 DNA reads TGTGCCAGCTCCCAAGCAGCGGGAGATACGCAGTATTTT. Filled out from reference TRBV18 and TRBJ2-3, the complete variable domain reads NAGVMQNPRHLVRRRGQEARLRCSPMKGHSHVYWYRQLPEEGLKFMVYLQKENIIDESGMPKERFSAEFPKEGPSILRIQQVVRGDSAAYFCASSQAAGDTQYFGPGTRLTVL.

The V call is TRBV5-4, the J call TRBJ2-5, with a weak D call TRBD2 (7 bases). The CDR3 totals 15 residues. Looked up from germline, CDR1 is SGHNT and CDR2 is YYREEE (reference sequence). V lost 6 bases, J lost 3 bases, and 18 bases lay in between. The CDR3 nucleotides read TGTGCCAGCACTCGGAGGGGGGGATGGGAAGAGACCCAGTACTTC. This translates into CASTRRGGWEETQYF. The whole variable domain, filled in from reference TRBV5-4 and TRBJ2-5, reads ETGVTQSPTHLIKTRGQQVTLRCSSQSGHNTVSWYQQALGQGPQFIFQYYREEENGRGNFPPRFSGLQFPNYSSELNVNALELDDSALYLCASTRRGGWEETQYFGPGTRLLVL.

For the CDR3, the DNA is TGTGCCAGCTCACCAACCGGGACAGGGGGCGTGAACACTGAAGCTTTCTTT. Translating gives CASSPTGTGGVNTEAFF. The chain combines TRBV18 with TRBJ1-1; 12 nucleotides align to TRBD1. Germline assignment: CDR1 KGHSH and CDR2 LQKENI. This CDR3 spans 17 amino acids. The junction had 4 bases not matched to a gene; V was cut back by 2 bases and J by 0 bases.

The rearrangement links TRBV6-6 to TRBJ2-5, with TRBD2 matching over 8 bases. The CDR3 is 14 amino acids. V lost 8 bases, J lost 4 bases, and 9 bases stayed unmatched. The germline CDR1 and CDR2 sequences are MNHNY and SVGAGI (reference sequence). CDR3 nucleotides: TGTGCCAGCGGTATAGCGGGGAGAACAGAGACCCAGTACTTC. The encoded protein is CASGIAGRTETQYF.

This chain connects TRBV5-1 to TRBJ2-3; 8 positions agree with TRBD1. With V trimmed by 2 bases and J by 4 bases, 6 bases remained unmatched. The CDR3 extends over 15 amino acids. Germline-derived CDR1 and CDR2 are SGHRS and YFSETQ. The chain's CDR3 is CASSLDRGTADTQYF. CDR3 nucleotides: TGCGCCAGCAGCTTAGACAGGGGAACCGCAGATACGCAGTATTTT.

The chain uses TRBV2 and TRBJ1-6, with TRBD1 as a possible D gene (6 bases). The length of the CDR3 is 14 residues. Germline-derived CDR1 and CDR2 are SNHLY and FYNNEI. V was cut by 3 bases and J by 8 bases, with 11 bases left in between. Here the CDR3 DNA reads TGTGCCAGCAGTGATCAGGGGCAGGATTCACCCCTCCACTTT. Its protein is CASSDQGQDSPLHF.

The gene calls are TRBV15 and TRBJ1-4; 10 bases fit TRBD1. Germline V gene sequence: CDR1 LNHNV, CDR2 YYDKDF (reference sequence). The CDR3 runs to 16 residues. V gave up 3 bases and J gave up 3 bases; unmatched junction bases: 4. The CDR3 reads CATSRTGGLANEKLFF. CDR3 sequence (DNA): TGTGCCACCAGCAGGACAGGGGGCTTAGCTAATGAAAAACTGTTTTTT.

This chain joins TRBV7-3 and TRBJ2-3; D unresolved. Trimming took off 5 bases at V and 3 bases at J, with 9 bases between the two ends. The CDR3 length is 13 residues. Per germline, CDR1 SGHTA and CDR2 FQGTGA. In nucleotides, the CDR3 is TGTGCCAGCAGCCGCCCCGAGACAGATACGCAGTATTTT. It encodes CASSRPETDTQYF.

The J gene is TRBJ1-1, the V gene TRBV14, with TRBD1 as a possible D gene (6 bases). V was cut by 1 base and J by 11 bases, with 14 bases left in between. This CDR3 has 13 amino acids. Germline CDR1 is SGHDN and CDR2 is FVKESK. The CDR3 DNA sequence: TGTGCCAGCAGCCAAGTAGGGGGTCGGAGGGCTTTCTTT. It specifies CASSQVGGRRAFF.

This chain joins TRBV10-3 and TRBJ2-6, with D possibly matching TRBD1 (6 bases). Per germline, CDR1 ENHRY and CDR2 SYGVKD. The CDR3 runs to 14 residues. Between the trimmed V and J ends, which lost 7 bases and 2 bases, there was a span of 9 bases. For the CDR3, the DNA is TGTGCCATCACCCAGGGGCCTGGGGCCAACGTCCTGACTTTC. This encodes CAITQGPGANVLTF.

This sequence joins TRBV6-5 and TRBJ2-7, with 7 bases that match TRBD1. V lost 0 bases and J lost 0; bases outside the gene matches: 2. CDR1 MNHEY and CDR2 SVGAGI come from the germline V gene. The CDR3 runs to 15 residues. The CDR3 region is CASSYSRDSSYEQYF. The DNA of the CDR3 is TGTGCCAGCAGTTACTCTCGGGACAGCTCCTACGAGCAGTACTTC.

The V gene is TRBV29-1, the J gene TRBJ1-2, with 9 bases that match TRBD1. Germline V gives CDR1 SQVTM, CDR2 ANQGSEA. The CDR3 loop spans 17 amino acids. V was clipped by 6 bases and J by 4 bases; unmatched bases: 18. CDR3 sequence (DNA): TGCAGCGTCTCAGCTATGAAACCGGGACAGGGATCCTATGGCTACACCTTC. Residues: CSVSAMKPGQGSYGYTF.